Listed below are T cell receptor beta chains from one sample, sequenced in a study of T cell repertoires in aging, cancer and after chemotherapy. TCRdb reprocessed the multiplex PCR reads with MiXCR, giving one entry per CDR3 protein. The sample records fewer than 12,000 distinct CDR3 sequences, around 32% being singletons. The sequenced sample was blood. These receptors all stem from a human donor in good health. Both conserved end residues are part of each CDR3. The order of the fields is clone size, V gene, J gene, D gene, CDR3 protein, CDR3 DNA. A D gene is named only where the DNA matches it firmly. A row's size may be missing; if present it is once, few, many or a size class.

>few|TRBV19|TRBJ1-2|TRBD1
CASSPRDRAFYGYTF
TGTGCCAGTAGTCCAAGGGACAGAGCCTTCTATGGCTACACCTTC
>few|TRBV19|TRBJ2-1|TRBD1
CASSIRQGYEQFF
TGTGCCAGTAGTATCAGACAGGGATATGAGCAGTTCTTC
>-|TRBV5-5|TRBJ1-2|-
CASSLGTNYGYTF
TGTGCCAGCAGCTTGGGTACTAACTATGGCTACACCTTC
>-|TRBV5-6|TRBJ1-2|-
CASSPAGGGVNYGYTF
TGTGCCAGCAGCCCCGCGGGGGGCGGGGTTAACTATGGCTACACCTTC
>-|TRBV15|TRBJ2-7|-
CATSRGGTYEQYF
TGTGCCACCAGCAGAGGAGGGACCTACGAGCAGTACTTC
>few|TRBV5-1|TRBJ2-5|-
CASSLGADRETQYF
TGCGCCAGCAGCTTGGGGGCGGATCGAGAGACCCAGTACTTC
>-|TRBV5-1|TRBJ2-7|TRBD2
CASSLAGLAGEGEQYF
TGCGCCAGCAGCTTAGCGGGACTAGCGGGAGAGGGCGAGCAGTACTTC
>medium-sized|TRBV6-1|TRBJ1-2|-
CASSEDRATGYTF
TGTGCCAGCAGTGAAGACAGGGCCACTGGCTACACCTTC
>-|TRBV19|TRBJ2-7|-
CASRSPRDQPGEQYF
TGTGCCAGTCGCTCTCCCCGGGACCAACCTGGAGAGCAGTACTTC
>-|TRBV30|TRBJ1-1|-
CAWSVGEGGAAFF
TGTGCCTGGAGTGTAGGGGAAGGGGGAGCGGCTTTCTTT
>few|TRBV6-1|TRBJ2-7|TRBD2
CASGGEREGRNEQYF
TGTGCCAGCGGGGGGGAGCGGGAGGGGAGGAACGAGCAGTACTTC
>few|TRBV6-5|TRBJ2-7|TRBD1
CASSYSSRGPYEQYF
TGTGCCAGCAGTTACTCTTCCAGGGGGCCGTACGAGCAGTACTTC
>few|TRBV30|TRBJ1-2|-
CAWTRLNYGYTF
TGTGCCTGGACTCGACTTAACTATGGCTACACCTTC
>-|TRBV24-1|TRBJ2-2|-
CATSDSAGGSHPRELFF
TGTGCCACCAGTGATTCCGCTGGGGGGTCCCATCCCCGGGAGCTGTTTTTT
>once|TRBV6-5|TRBJ1-3|-
CASADANGPGNTIYF
TGTGCCAGTGCGGACGCCAACGGACCTGGAAACACCATATATTTT
>medium-sized|TRBV30|TRBJ1-4|-
CAWTSGLIEKLFF
TGTGCCTGGACTTCGGGGTTGATTGAAAAACTGTTTTTT
>medium-sized|TRBV12-3/TRBV12-4|TRBJ2-1|TRBD2
CASRTSESYNEQFF
TGTGCCAGCAGGACTAGCGAGAGCTACAATGAGCAGTTCTTC
>few|TRBV12-3/TRBV12-4|TRBJ1-5|-
CASRLDGTVNQPQHF
TGTGCCAGCAGGCTAGATGGGACGGTCAATCAGCCCCAGCATTTT
>few|TRBV6-1|TRBJ1-5|-
CASSGGQGRDQPQHF
TGTGCCAGCAGTGGCGGGCAGGGTAGGGATCAGCCCCAGCATTTT
>-|TRBV6-5|TRBJ2-2|-
CASSPGREGGTGELFF
TGTGCCAGCAGTCCTGGACGGGAAGGTGGGACCGGGGAGCTGTTTTTT
>medium-sized|TRBV6-5|TRBJ1-2|-
CASSYDGARRAYGYTF
TGTGCCAGCAGTTACGACGGGGCCCGACGGGCCTATGGCTACACCTTC